This T cell receptor (beta chain) was obtained from a study of blood T cell repertoires in COVID-19. Study-level information: COVID-19 samples, acute and convalescent, were from the United States, Italy and Spain.

Method: immunoSEQ multiplex PCR; TCRdb's copy keeps in-frame clones and lacks some. The sample holds more than 250,000 clones, around 86% seen once. CDR1 and CDR2 (germline): MRHNA, SNTAGT. V dropped 3 bases and J dropped 0 bases, with 7 bases sitting between them. CDR3 length equals 14 residues. The chain couples TRBV6-4 to TRBJ2-3; D is undetermined. Sequenced material: peripheral blood. The receptor was derived from a woman aged 45-65 years with acute or convalescent COVID-19. CDR3 in amino acids: CASSERSSTDTQYF. The CDR3 coding sequence is TGTGCCAGCAGTGAAAGGAGCAGCACAGATACGCAGTATTTT.